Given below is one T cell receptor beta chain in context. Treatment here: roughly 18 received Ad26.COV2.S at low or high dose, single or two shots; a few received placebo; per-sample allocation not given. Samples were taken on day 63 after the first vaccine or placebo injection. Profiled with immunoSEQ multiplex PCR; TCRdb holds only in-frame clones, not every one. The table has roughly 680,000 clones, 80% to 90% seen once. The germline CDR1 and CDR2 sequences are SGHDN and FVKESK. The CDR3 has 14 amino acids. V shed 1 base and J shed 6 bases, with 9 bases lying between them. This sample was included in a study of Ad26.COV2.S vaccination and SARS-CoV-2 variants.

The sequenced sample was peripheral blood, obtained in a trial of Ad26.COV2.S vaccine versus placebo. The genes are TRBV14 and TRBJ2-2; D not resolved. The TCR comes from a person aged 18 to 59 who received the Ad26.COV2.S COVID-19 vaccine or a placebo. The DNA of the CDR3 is TGTGCCAGCAGCCAAGGCCTCGATGCCGGGGAGCTGTTTTTT. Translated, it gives CASSQGLDAGELFF.